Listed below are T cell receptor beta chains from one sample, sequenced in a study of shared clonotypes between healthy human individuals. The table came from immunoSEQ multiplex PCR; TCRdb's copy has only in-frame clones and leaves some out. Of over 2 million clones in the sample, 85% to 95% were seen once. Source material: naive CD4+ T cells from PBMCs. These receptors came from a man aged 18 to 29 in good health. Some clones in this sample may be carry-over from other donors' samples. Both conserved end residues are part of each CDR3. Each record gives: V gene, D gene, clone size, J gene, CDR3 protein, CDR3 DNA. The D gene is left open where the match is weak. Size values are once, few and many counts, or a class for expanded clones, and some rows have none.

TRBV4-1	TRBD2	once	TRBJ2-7	CASSQDRLAGTYEQYF	TGCGCCAGCAGCCAAGATCGGCTAGCGGGTACCTACGAGCAGTACTTC
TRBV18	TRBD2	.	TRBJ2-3	CASSPTSGNTDTQYF	TGTGCCAGCTCACCGACTAGCGGAAACACAGATACGCAGTATTTT
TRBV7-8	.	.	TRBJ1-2	CASSLEVQGLDYGYTF	TGTGCCAGCAGCTTAGAGGTACAGGGTCTTGACTATGGCTACACCTTC
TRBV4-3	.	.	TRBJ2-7	CASSQSLEAPYEQYF	TGCGCCAGCAGCCAGTCGCTTGAGGCCCCCTACGAGCAGTACTTC
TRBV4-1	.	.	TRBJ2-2	CASSGPRGTGELFF	TGCGCCAGCAGCGGGCCAAGGGGTACCGGGGAGCTGTTTTTT
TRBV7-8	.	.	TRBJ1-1	CASSLVGGEAFF	TGTGCCAGCAGCTTAGTCGGCGGTGAAGCTTTCTTT
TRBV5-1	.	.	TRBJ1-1	CATAATWGSEAFF	TGCGCCACCGCGGCAACTTGGGGTTCTGAAGCTTTCTTT
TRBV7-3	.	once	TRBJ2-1	CASSFSLFNEQFF	TGTGCCAGCAGCTTTTCCCTTTTCAATGAGCAGTTCTTC
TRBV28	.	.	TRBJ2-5	CASSSNRRSYF	TGTGCCAGCAGTTCGAATAGGAGGTCGTACTTC
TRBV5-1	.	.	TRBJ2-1	CASSWTTTNEQFF	TGCGCCAGCAGCTGGACTACTACAAATGAGCAGTTCTTC
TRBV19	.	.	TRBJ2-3	CASRGRSGSTDTQYF	TGTGCCAGTAGGGGGAGGAGCGGGAGCACAGATACGCAGTATTTT
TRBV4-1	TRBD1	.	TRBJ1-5	CASRDRVYSNQPQHF	TGCGCCAGCCGGGACAGGGTCTATAGCAATCAGCCCCAGCATTTT
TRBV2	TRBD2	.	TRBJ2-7	CASSFSGYTPELGYEQYF	TGTGCCAGCAGTTTTAGCGGGTACACGCCGGAGTTGGGCTACGAGCAGTACTTC
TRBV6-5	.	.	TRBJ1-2	CASSRRMINYGYTF	TGTGCCAGCAGTCGCAGAATGATAAACTATGGCTACACCTTC
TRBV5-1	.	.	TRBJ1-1	CASSLQSRNTEAFF	TGCGCCAGCAGCTTGCAGAGTAGAAACACTGAAGCTTTCTTT
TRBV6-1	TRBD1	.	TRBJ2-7	CASRNRDSALEQYF	TGTGCCAGCAGGAACCGGGACAGCGCTCTCGAGCAGTACTTC
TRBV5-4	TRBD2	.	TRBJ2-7	CASRMGLAETYEQYF	TGTGCCAGCAGAATGGGACTAGCGGAAACCTACGAGCAGTACTTC
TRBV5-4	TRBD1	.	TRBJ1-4	CASSKPGTGNEKLFF	TGTGCCAGCAGCAAACCCGGGACAGGGAATGAAAAACTGTTTTTT
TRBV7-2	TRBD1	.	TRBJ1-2	CASSLGRRDRVEDGYTF	TGTGCCAGCAGCTTAGGGCGACGGGACAGGGTGGAGGATGGCTACACCTTC
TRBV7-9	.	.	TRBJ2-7	CASSLARGERYEQYF	TGTGCCAGCAGCTTAGCGAGGGGGGAGAGGTACGAGCAGTACTTC
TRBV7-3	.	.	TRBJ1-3	CASSSPKAGNTIYF	TGTGCCAGCAGCTCACCAAAGGCTGGAAACACCATATATTTT
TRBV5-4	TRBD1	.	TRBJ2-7	CASSTSTGKGYEQYF	TGTGCCAGCAGCACTTCGACAGGGAAGGGCTACGAGCAGTACTTC
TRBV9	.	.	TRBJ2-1	CASSVEGGHSYNEQFF	TGTGCCAGCAGCGTAGAAGGCGGGCACTCCTACAATGAGCAGTTCTTC
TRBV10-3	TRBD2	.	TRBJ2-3	CAASRGVSGRPDTQYF	TGTGCCGCTTCGCGTGGCGTTAGCGGGAGGCCAGATACGCAGTATTTT
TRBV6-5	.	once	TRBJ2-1	CASSYQVPSYNEQFF	TGTGCCAGCAGTTATCAGGTGCCCTCCTACAATGAGCAGTTCTTC
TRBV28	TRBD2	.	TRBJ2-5	CASSSTPSGRVETQYF	TGTGCCAGCAGTTCCACTCCTAGCGGGAGGGTGGAGACCCAGTACTTC
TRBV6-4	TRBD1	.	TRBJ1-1	CASSSDRGHVAFF	TGTGCCAGCAGTTCCGACAGGGGGCACGTAGCTTTCTTT
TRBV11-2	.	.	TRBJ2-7	CASSLAPGGRSYEQYF	TGTGCCAGCAGCTTAGCCCCAGGGGGGCGGAGTTACGAGCAGTACTTC
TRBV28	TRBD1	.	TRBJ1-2	CASSSQGGGYTF	TGTGCCAGCAGTTCTCAGGGGGGCGGCTACACCTTC
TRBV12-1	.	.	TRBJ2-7	CASSFQGEQYF	TGTGCCAGCAGCTTTCAGGGCGAGCAGTACTTC
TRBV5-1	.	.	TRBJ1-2	CASRAGATSMYYGYTF	TGCGCCAGCAGGGCCGGGGCTACTTCGATGTATTATGGCTACACCTTC
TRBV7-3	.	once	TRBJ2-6	CASSLDRPGANVLTF	TGTGCCAGCAGCTTAGACCGCCCTGGGGCCAACGTCCTGACTTTC
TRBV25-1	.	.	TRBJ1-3	CASTPDSGSGNTIYF	TGTGCCAGCACCCCGGACTCCGGCTCTGGAAACACCATATATTTT
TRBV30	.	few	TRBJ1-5	CAWSNGENQPQHF	TGTGCCTGGAGCAATGGAGAGAATCAGCCCCAGCATTTT
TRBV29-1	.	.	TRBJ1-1	CSVAPDRAYGEAFF	TGCAGCGTTGCCCCGGACCGAGCTTATGGGGAAGCTTTCTTT
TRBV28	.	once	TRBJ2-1	CASLGGKQFF	TGTGCCAGCCTAGGGGGAAAGCAGTTCTTC
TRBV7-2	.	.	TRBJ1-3	CASEYLWNSGNTIYF	TGTGCCAGCGAATATCTCTGGAACTCTGGAAACACCATATATTTT
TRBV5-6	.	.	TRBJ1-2	CASSGGGKSSGYGYTF	TGTGCCAGCAGCGGCGGGGGAAAGTCCTCTGGCTATGGCTACACCTTC
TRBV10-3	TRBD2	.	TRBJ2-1	CAIRKESGRAPEQFF	TGTGCCATCAGGAAGGAGAGCGGGAGGGCCCCTGAGCAGTTCTTC
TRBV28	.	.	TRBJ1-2	CASSLLSRLLGYTF	TGTGCCAGCAGTTTATTGTCCAGGCTCTTGGGCTACACCTTC